This T cell receptor (beta chain) comes out of a study of cytomegalovirus exposure and HLA in healthy donors. To note about this clone: What it recognizes is unknown.

The PCR had 60 Vbeta and 13 Jbeta primers. Generated by immunoSEQ multiplex PCR, the TCRdb table keeps only in-frame clones and is missing some. This repertoire includes 150,000 to 200,000 clones. J was trimmed by 4 bases and V by 6 bases; bases with no gene match: 11. CDR1 SGHTA and CDR2 FQGNSA come from the germline V gene. The CDR3 sequence is 16 residues long. General study results and limits: TCR beta chains numbering some 160 were designated cytomegalovirus-associated.

The genes are TRBV7-2 and TRBJ2-3; 9 bases line up with TRBD1. The receptor was derived from a young man in good health and CMV-seronegative. Sequencing was performed on PBMCs. The CDR3 region has the DNA TGTGCCAGCAGACGCCCCGGGACAGGGAGTGCAGATACGCAGTATTTT. It translates to CASRRPGTGSADTQYF.